This T cell receptor beta chain derives from a study of cytomegalovirus exposure and HLA in healthy donors. Study summary: A subsequent analysis stated that the 100 to 150 validation repertoires were run on the same platform as the roughly 670 first-cohort repertoires. Study findings and constraints: Researchers counted approximately 160 TCR beta chains as cytomegalovirus-associated. Most TCR sequences were rare, but some public TCRs occurred in many donors.

The V gene's germline CDR1 is SGHAT and CDR2 FQDESV (reference sequence). V gave up 1 base and J gave up 0 bases, with 7 bases separating them. The CDR3 consists of 16 residues. TCRdb keeps only in-frame clones here, not all; method: immunoSEQ multiplex PCR. Here the sample spans approximately 150,000 clones, roughly nine tenths being singletons. Points on this clone: Its specificity is not known.

This TCR came from a man in his late teens or twenties in good health and CMV-seronegative. This sequence joins TRBV11-1 and TRBJ1-6; D call uncertain. Sequenced: PBMCs. CDR3 region: CASSLEPDSYNSPLHF. In DNA, the CDR3 is TGTGCCAGCAGCTTAGAGCCCGACTCCTATAATTCACCCCTCCACTTT.